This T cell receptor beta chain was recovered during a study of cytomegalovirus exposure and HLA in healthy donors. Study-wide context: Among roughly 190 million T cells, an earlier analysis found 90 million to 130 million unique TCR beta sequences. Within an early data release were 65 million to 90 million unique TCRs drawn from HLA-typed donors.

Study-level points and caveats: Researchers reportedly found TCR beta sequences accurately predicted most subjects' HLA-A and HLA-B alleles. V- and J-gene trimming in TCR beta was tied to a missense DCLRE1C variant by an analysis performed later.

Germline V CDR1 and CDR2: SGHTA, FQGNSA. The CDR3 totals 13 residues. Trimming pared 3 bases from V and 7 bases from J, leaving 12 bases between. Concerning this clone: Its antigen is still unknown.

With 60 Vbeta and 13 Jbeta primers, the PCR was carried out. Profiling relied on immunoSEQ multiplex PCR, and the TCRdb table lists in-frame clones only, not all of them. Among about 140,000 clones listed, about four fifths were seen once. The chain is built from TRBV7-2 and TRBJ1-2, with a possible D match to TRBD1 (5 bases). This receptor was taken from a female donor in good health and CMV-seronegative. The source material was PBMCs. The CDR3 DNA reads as TGTGCCAGCAGCTTCGGGCCCGACAGTGGCTACACCTTC. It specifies CASSFGPDSGYTF.